Presented here are 20 T cell receptor beta chains from one specimen sequenced in a study of tumor-infiltrating lymphocytes in primary liver carcinoma. It was from roughly 20-30 mg of unsorted bulk tissue that RNA and DNA were co-extracted. Total RNA amounting to around 530 ng was the source from which TCR beta cDNA was made with a constant-region primer. Each TCR beta library was derived from three nested multiplex PCR rounds that employed slightly modified ARM-PCR. TRBV1-TRBV30 forward primers paired with a C-beta reverse primer were used in the first two PCR rounds, which ran approximately 10 cycles each. TCRdb analysed the multiplex PCR reads with MiXCR anew, one entry per CDR3 protein. The sample holds approximately 80,000 distinct CDR3 sequences, roughly 71% seen once. The specimen sequenced was tumor-adjacent normal liver tissue. These receptors were obtained from a man aged 40-55 years with primary liver carcinoma and hepatitis B virus infection.

This clonotype was observed once. The final CDR3 position lacks the conserved phenylalanine or tryptophan, pointing to a likely read error. The chain combines TRBV12-5 with TRBJ2-2; TRBD2 matches 9 bases. CDR3 length: 15 residues. The germline gives CDR1 LGHNT, CDR2 FRNRAP. In DNA form, the CDR3 reads TGTGCTAGTGGTCCTAGCGGGACGAACACCGGGGAACTGTTTTTA. Encoded protein: CASGPSGTNTGELFL.

This clonotype came up once. The chain employs TRBV14 and TRBJ2-1; 11 nucleotides match TRBD2. This CDR3 has 20 amino acids. The trim removed 3 bases at V and 4 bases at J, leaving 17 bases unmatched. Per germline, CDR1 SGHDN and CDR2 FVKESK. The CDR3 loop reads CASSHNPGTSGCIKYNEQFF. The CDR3 DNA reads as TGTGCCAGCAGCCATAACCCGGGGACTAGCGGATGTATAAAGTACAATGAGCAGTTCTTC.

As regards this clonotype: A much larger clone sits a single nucleotide away, making a read error possible. The rearrangement uses TRBV2 and TRBJ2-6; a possible D gene is TRBD1 (6 bases). This CDR3 has 10 residues. CDR1 SNHLY and CDR2 FYNNEI come from the germline V gene. The CDR3 region is CTSRGNVLTF. The CDR3 bases are TGTACCAGCAGGGGCAACGTCCTGACTTTC.

In the case of this clonotype: At one end the junction does not follow the germline gene, possibly because of a read error. The rearrangement uses TRBV11-2 and TRBJ2-5; 10 nucleotides align to TRBD2. Germline V gene sequence: CDR1 SGHAT, CDR2 FQNNGV. CDR3 size: 18 residues. The CDR3 loop is CASSLDPCSSGRGGTQYF. In DNA, the CDR3 is TGTGCCAGCAGCCTAGATCCGTGCTCTAGCGGGAGAGGAGGGACCCAATACTTC. Combining the CDR3 with reference TRBV11-2 and TRBJ2-5 gives the whole variable domain EAGVAQSPRYKIIEKRQSVAFWCNPISGHATLYWYQQILGQGPKLLIQFQNNGVVDDSQLPKDRFSAERLKGVDSTLKIQPAKLEDSAVYLCASSLDPCSSGRGGTQYFGPGTRLLVL.

With regard to this clonotype: A much larger clone differs by one base, so this may be a read error. The rearrangement uses TRBV29-1 and TRBJ1-2; maybe TRBD1 (5 bases). Germline V gene data show CDR1 as SQVTM and CDR2 as ANQGSEA. V lost 4 bases and J lost 4, with 19 bases in between. The CDR3 is 15 residues long. The CDR3 protein is CSVGQGWAMGYGYTF. The CDR3 region has the DNA TGCAGCGTTGGGCAGGGCTGGGCCATGGGCTATGGCTACACCTTC. Looking up the rest from reference TRBV29-1 and TRBJ1-2 gives the full variable domain: SAVISQKPSRDICQRGTSLTIQCQVDSQVTMMFWYRQQPGQSLTLIATANQGSEATYESGFVIDKFPISRPNLTFSTLTVSNMSPEDSSIYLCSVGQGWAMGYGYTFGSGTRLTVV.

This clonotype was detected a few times. The V and J genes are TRBV6-5 and TRBJ2-7, with 8 bases identical to TRBD2. The CDR3 is 14 residues long. Germline V gene lookup returns CDR1 MNHEY and CDR2 SVGAGI. V shed 11 bases and J 2 bases; nucleotides not matched to a gene: 11. The CDR3 loop is CASRPEGLAYEQYF. In DNA form, the CDR3 reads TGTGCCTCCAGGCCGGAGGGACTAGCCTACGAGCAGTACTTC.

J is TRBJ2-5 and V is TRBV6-5; D unclear. Looked up from germline, CDR1 is MNHEY and CDR2 is SVGAGI. The V gene lost 2 bases and the J gene lost 7 bases, with 14 bases spanning the gap. The CDR3 consists of 14 residues. CDR3 region: CASSYGCGRGTQYF. CDR3 nucleotide sequence: TGTGCCAGCAGTTACGGGTGTGGCCGAGGGACCCAGTACTTC.

This clonotype was detected a few times. Germline and junction disagree at one end, which may indicate a read error. The rearrangement links TRBV6-5 to TRBJ2-3, with TRBD2 matching 9 bases. Per the germline V gene, CDR1 is MNHEY and CDR2 is SVGAGI. The length of the CDR3 is 15 residues. CDR3 bases: TGTGTCAGCAACCCAGGCCTAGCGGGAACAGATACGCAGTATTTT. Residues: CVSNPGLAGTDTQYF.

Of note for this clonotype: This may be a read error: a much more frequent sequence differs by one nucleotide. This rearrangement joins TRBV5-1 to TRBJ2-3, with D possibly matching TRBD2 (6 bases). The CDR3 is 14 residues long. Germline V gene sequence: CDR1 SGHRS, CDR2 YFSETQ. V was clipped by 2 bases and J by 4 bases, with 11 bases between them. CDR3 residues: CASSFKRASDTQYF. The CDR3 DNA reads TGCGCCAGCAGCTTTAAGCGGGCCTCAGATACGCAGTATTTT.

A few counts support this clonotype. This may be a read error: a much more frequent sequence differs by one nucleotide. The chain uses TRBV10-3 and TRBJ2-7, with a possible D match to TRBD2 (5 bases). Per germline, CDR1 ENHRY and CDR2 SYGVKD. The V and J ends lost 4 bases and 7 bases respectively, with 14 bases between them. This CDR3 comprises 13 residues. The DNA of the CDR3 is TGTGCCATCAGTGGGCCGGGGAAGCAGGAGCAGTACTTC. It encodes CAISGPGKQEQYF.

Details on this clonotype: Lacking the conserved final phenylalanine or tryptophan, this CDR3 likely reflects a read error. The DNA is left out, because the CDR3 cannot be placed on it with certainty; the CDR3 is given as TCRdb lists it. V usage is TRBV11-2 and J usage is TRBJ2-3; TRBD1, the table's D call, was not compared with the DNA. The CDR3 adds up to 18 amino acids, both ends counted. CDR1 and CDR2 (germline): SGHAT, FQNNGV. CDR3 protein: CASSLVGATSSSTDTRYL.

In its sample, this clonotype ranks as medium-sized (0.01 to 0.1%). The chain joins TRBV11-1 to TRBJ2-7; D uncertain. The germline V and J ends were trimmed by 5 bases and 5 bases, with 13 bases remaining between them. The CDR3 spans 13 residues. In germline, CDR1 is SGHAT, CDR2 FQDESV (reference sequence). This CDR3 is CASSLGPSHEQYF. CDR3 bases: TGTGCCAGCAGCCTAGGACCGTCCCACGAGCAGTACTTC.

About this clonotype: Relative to the germline gene, one junction end is altered; a read error may explain this. The V and J genes are TRBV10-3 and TRBJ1-1; TRBD1 matches 8 bases. Looked up from germline, CDR1 is ENHRY and CDR2 is SYGVKD. The CDR3 length is 14 residues. As DNA, the CDR3 is TGTGCCATCAGCGGACAGGGTCTGAACACTGAATCTTTCTTT. Protein: CAISGQGLNTESFF.

This rearrangement joins TRBV5-5 to TRBJ2-7; TRBD2 agrees at 8 bases. V lost 4 bases, J lost 2 bases, and 14 bases stayed unmatched. The CDR3 totals 17 residues. The germline V gene encodes CDR1 SGHKS and CDR2 YYEKEE (reference sequence). In DNA form, the CDR3 reads TGTGCCAGCAGCCTGATCCTAGCGGGTGGGCTCCCCTACGAGCAGTACTTC. Translated, it gives CASSLILAGGLPYEQYF.

About this clonotype: A read error may account for a junction end that differs from germline. The chain uses TRBV5-5 and TRBJ2-4, with TRBD1 as a possible D gene (5 bases). This CDR3 comprises 14 residues. Germline assignment: CDR1 SGHKS and CDR2 YYEKEE (reference sequence). The CDR3 bases are TGTGCCAGCAACTTGGAACAGGCCAAAAACATTCAGTATTTC. Its translation is CASNLEQAKNIQYF. The variable domain in full, with the rest retrieved from reference TRBV5-5 and TRBJ2-4, is DAGVTQSPTHLIKTRGQQVTLRCSPISGHKSVSWYQQVLGQGPQFIFQYYEKEERGRGNFPDRFSARQFPNYSSELNVNALLLGDSALYLCASNLEQAKNIQYFGAGTRLSVL.

About this clonotype itself: One base away lies a much larger clone, so this may be a sequencing read error. This chain links TRBV5-5 with TRBJ1-2; TRBD1 is a possible D gene (6 bases). The CDR3 totals 16 residues. Germline V lookup: CDR1 SGHKS, CDR2 YYEKEE (reference sequence). Deletions cut 4 bases from V and 3 bases from J, with 19 bases between. Here the CDR3 DNA reads TGTGCCAGCAGCCCTCACCCGGACAGAACTGACTATGGCTACACCTTC. It specifies CASSPHPDRTDYGYTF.

As for this clonotype: Here the CDR3 omits its conserved ending phenylalanine or tryptophan, so a read error is the likely source. J is TRBJ2-5 and V is TRBV12-3 or TRBV12-4; 11 bases map to TRBD2. Trimming at V came to 8 bases and at J to 2 bases, leaving 10 bases not matched to a gene. This CDR3 region has 16 residues. The CDR3 loop is CASCQTSGRAQETQYL. DNA for the CDR3: TGTGCCAGCTGCCAAACTAGCGGGAGAGCACAAGAGACCCAGTACTTA.

The chain employs TRBV29-1 and TRBJ2-7; perhaps TRBD2 as D (6 bases). CDR1 is SQVTM, CDR2 ANQGSEA, per germline. Trimming shortened V by 5 bases and J by 4 bases, and 21 bases separated the two germline ends. There are 15 residues in the CDR3. The CDR3 loop reads CSVREERDGSYEQYF. CDR3 sequence (DNA): TGCAGCGTTAGAGAAGAACGGGACGGGAGTTACGAGCAGTACTTC.

The V and J genes are TRBV11-1 and TRBJ1-6; D perhaps matches TRBD1 (5 bases). This CDR3 spans 13 amino acids. Germline-derived CDR1 and CDR2 are SGHAT and FQDESV (reference sequence). The germline V and J ends were trimmed by 5 bases and 10 bases, with 12 bases remaining between them. The DNA for the CDR3 is TGTGCCAGCAGCCGGACACAGGTCTCACCCCTCCACTTT. Protein sequence: CASSRTQVSPLHF.

As to this clonotype: It may be a read error: a sequence one base away is much more abundant. This rearrangement joins TRBV4-3 to TRBJ2-3; D might be TRBD1 or TRBD2, each matching 6 bases. The CDR3 consists of 13 residues. Germline CDR1 and CDR2: LGHNA and YSLEER. The CDR3 bases are TGCGCCAGCAACCAAGAGGAGGGGGGTACGCAGTATTTT. Residues: CASNQEEGGTQYF.